Listed below are T cell receptor beta chains from one sample, sequenced in a study of OX40 agonist ivuxolimab in advanced cancers. Libraries were prepared by immunoSEQ multiplex PCR; TCRdb keeps only in-frame clonotypes and omits some of them. Here the sample spans 40,000 to 45,000 clones, more than 75% being singletons. Sequencing was performed on CD4+ or CD8+ T cells sorted from blood, taken in a trial of the OX40 agonist ivuxolimab. All receptors derive from an adult with an advanced solid tumor such as melanoma, head and neck, liver or kidney cancer. Both conserved end residues are part of each CDR3. The order of the fields is clone size, D gene, J gene, CDR3 length, V gene, CDR3 DNA, CDR3 protein. A D gene is named only where the DNA matches it firmly. Some rows mark clone size as missing; the rest say once, few, many or name a class of expanded clone.

abundance: once
d_gene: .
j_gene: TRBJ2-5
len: 13
v_gene: TRBV19
CDR3nt: TGTGCCAGTAGTCTGATGACAGGCGAGACCCAGTACTTC
CDR3aa: CASSLMTGETQYF

abundance: .
d_gene: .
j_gene: TRBJ1-1
len: 13
v_gene: TRBV6-6
CDR3nt: TGTGCCAGCAGCTTATACATGAACACTGAAGCTTTCTTT
CDR3aa: CASSLYMNTEAFF

abundance: .
d_gene: TRBD2
j_gene: TRBJ2-1
len: 13
v_gene: TRBV10-1
CDR3nt: TGCGCCAGCACGGCGGGAGGCAAGAATGAGCAGTTCTTC
CDR3aa: CASTAGGKNEQFF

abundance: .
d_gene: .
j_gene: TRBJ1-6
len: 15
v_gene: TRBV27
CDR3nt: TGTGCCAGCAGTTTATCACAGAGCATTAATTCACCCCTCCACTTT
CDR3aa: CASSLSQSINSPLHF

abundance: .
d_gene: .
j_gene: TRBJ2-3
len: 16
v_gene: TRBV4-3
CDR3nt: TGCGCCAGCAGCCCAGGAGGGCGGTTAGGCACAGATACGCAGTATTTT
CDR3aa: CASSPGGRLGTDTQYF

abundance: .
d_gene: .
j_gene: TRBJ2-1
len: 15
v_gene: TRBV7-8
CDR3nt: TGTGCCAGCAGCCCGGGACTTTCCTCCTACAATGAGCAGTTCTTC
CDR3aa: CASSPGLSSYNEQFF

abundance: .
d_gene: .
j_gene: TRBJ1-3
len: 13
v_gene: TRBV12-5
CDR3nt: TGTGCTAGTGGTTTGGTAAAGCGGAACACCATATATTTT
CDR3aa: CASGLVKRNTIYF

abundance: .
d_gene: TRBD1
j_gene: TRBJ2-2
len: 18
v_gene: TRBV27
CDR3nt: TGTGCCAGCAGTTTATACTCCCCGGGGACAGGGAACACCGGGGAGCTGTTTTTT
CDR3aa: CASSLYSPGTGNTGELFF

abundance: .
d_gene: .
j_gene: TRBJ2-5
len: 14
v_gene: TRBV7-3
CDR3nt: TGTGCCAGCAGCCCGCTAGGGGGTGGGGAGACCCAGTACTTC
CDR3aa: CASSPLGGGETQYF

abundance: once
d_gene: TRBD2
j_gene: TRBJ2-5
len: 14
v_gene: TRBV7-3
CDR3nt: TGTGCCAGCAGCGCCGCGGGAGAGCAAGAGACCCAGTACTTC
CDR3aa: CASSAAGEQETQYF

abundance: .
d_gene: .
j_gene: TRBJ2-7
len: 15
v_gene: TRBV27
CDR3nt: TGTGCCAGCAGTTTACAGCCGGGACTCTCCTACGAGCAGTACTTC
CDR3aa: CASSLQPGLSYEQYF

abundance: .
d_gene: .
j_gene: TRBJ2-5
len: 18
v_gene: TRBV2
CDR3nt: TGTGCCAGCAGGGAAGATGTCCCCCCATTGAGTCCCGGGGAGACCCAGTACTTC
CDR3aa: CASREDVPPLSPGETQYF

abundance: .
d_gene: .
j_gene: TRBJ2-3
len: 14
v_gene: TRBV5-6
CDR3nt: TGTGCCAGCAGCTTAGTAATCGGGGCGGATACGCAGTATTTT
CDR3aa: CASSLVIGADTQYF

abundance: .
d_gene: .
j_gene: TRBJ2-5
len: 14
v_gene: TRBV6-5
CDR3nt: TGTGCCAGCAGTTACTGGGCGGGTGGAGAGACCCAGTACTTC
CDR3aa: CASSYWAGGETQYF

abundance: once
d_gene: .
j_gene: TRBJ2-7
len: 15
v_gene: TRBV5-8
CDR3nt: TGTGCCAGCAGCTTGATCCAGAGGAGCTCCTACGAGCAGTACTTC
CDR3aa: CASSLIQRSSYEQYF

abundance: .
d_gene: TRBD1
j_gene: TRBJ1-3
len: 14
v_gene: TRBV19
CDR3nt: TGTGCCAGTACTACAGGGGCGACTGGAAACACCATATATTTT
CDR3aa: CASTTGATGNTIYF

abundance: .
d_gene: .
j_gene: TRBJ1-4
len: 17
v_gene: TRBV6-1
CDR3nt: TGTGCCAGCAGTGAAGCTTGGGCGGGGGCATTCGGTGAAAAACTGTTTTTT
CDR3aa: CASSEAWAGAFGEKLFF

abundance: .
d_gene: .
j_gene: TRBJ1-2
len: 15
v_gene: TRBV6-5
CDR3nt: TGTGCCAGCAGTCCCCCTTCAGGGCGGGACTATGGCTACACCTTC
CDR3aa: CASSPPSGRDYGYTF

abundance: few
d_gene: TRBD2
j_gene: TRBJ2-5
len: 15
v_gene: TRBV5-6
CDR3nt: TGTGCCAGCAGCTCTCGAGCTAGCGGGAGTGAGACCCAGTACTTC
CDR3aa: CASSSRASGSETQYF

abundance: few
d_gene: .
j_gene: TRBJ1-4
len: 13
v_gene: TRBV6-1
CDR3nt: TGTGCCAGCAGGTATTCGGTTGAGGAAAAACTGTTTTTT
CDR3aa: CASRYSVEEKLFF

abundance: .
d_gene: .
j_gene: TRBJ1-1
len: 14
v_gene: TRBV5-8
CDR3nt: TGTGCCAGCAGCTTGGTCCGGGGGCGCACTGAAGCTTTCTTT
CDR3aa: CASSLVRGRTEAFF

abundance: medium-sized
d_gene: .
j_gene: TRBJ1-5
len: 15
v_gene: TRBV19
CDR3nt: TGTGCCAGTAGTATTAAACAAGGGTTTGGACAGCCCCAGCATTTT
CDR3aa: CASSIKQGFGQPQHF

abundance: .
d_gene: .
j_gene: TRBJ2-7
len: 14
v_gene: TRBV29-1
CDR3nt: TGCAGCGTTGAGCGACCACCGAACTCCTACGAGCAGTACTTC
CDR3aa: CSVERPPNSYEQYF

abundance: .
d_gene: .
j_gene: TRBJ1-1
len: 13
v_gene: TRBV6-1
CDR3nt: TGTGCCAGCAACCTCCGAGGGAACACTGAAGCTTTCTTT
CDR3aa: CASNLRGNTEAFF

abundance: .
d_gene: .
j_gene: TRBJ2-7
len: 15
v_gene: TRBV11-3
CDR3nt: TGTGCCAGCAGCTTACAGTCTCTGGGGTCCTACGAGCAGTACTTC
CDR3aa: CASSLQSLGSYEQYF

abundance: .
d_gene: .
j_gene: TRBJ2-7
len: 13
v_gene: TRBV7-6
CDR3nt: TGTGCCAGCTCCGTTGGCGAGCGATACGAGCAGTACTTC
CDR3aa: CASSVGERYEQYF

abundance: .
d_gene: TRBD1
j_gene: TRBJ2-5
len: 16
v_gene: TRBV9
CDR3nt: TGTGCCAGCAGCGTATCGGACAGGGCCCCCCAAGAGACCCAGTACTTC
CDR3aa: CASSVSDRAPQETQYF

abundance: .
d_gene: .
j_gene: TRBJ2-1
len: 15
v_gene: TRBV6-6
CDR3nt: TGTGCCAGCAGTTACAAGATACAGGTTTACAATGAGCAGTTCTTC
CDR3aa: CASSYKIQVYNEQFF

abundance: once
d_gene: TRBD2
j_gene: TRBJ2-1
len: 15
v_gene: TRBV14
CDR3nt: TGTGCCAGTACGCGGGGGGAACTAGTTTACAATGAGCAGTTCTTC
CDR3aa: CASTRGELVYNEQFF

abundance: .
d_gene: TRBD1
j_gene: TRBJ1-1
len: 15
v_gene: TRBV28
CDR3nt: TGTGCCAGCAGTTTATACAGGGGTAGGGGCACTGAAGCTTTCTTT
CDR3aa: CASSLYRGRGTEAFF

abundance: .
d_gene: TRBD1
j_gene: TRBJ1-1
len: 13
v_gene: TRBV5-4
CDR3nt: TGTGCCGCAAGGGGGCAGATGAACACTGAAGCTTTCTTT
CDR3aa: CAARGQMNTEAFF

abundance: .
d_gene: TRBD2
j_gene: TRBJ2-3
len: 15
v_gene: TRBV19
CDR3nt: TGTGCCAGTAGTATTAGTAGCGGGAACACAGATACGCAGTATTTT
CDR3aa: CASSISSGNTDTQYF

abundance: .
d_gene: .
j_gene: TRBJ2-7
len: 13
v_gene: TRBV11-2
CDR3nt: TGTGCCAGCAACACCAGGGGCTCCTACGAGCAGTACTTC
CDR3aa: CASNTRGSYEQYF

abundance: .
d_gene: .
j_gene: TRBJ2-3
len: 15
v_gene: TRBV6-1
CDR3nt: TGTGCCAGCAGTGAAGCGGCAGGATTGACAGGTACGCAGTATTTT
CDR3aa: CASSEAAGLTGTQYF

abundance: .
d_gene: TRBD1
j_gene: TRBJ1-2
len: 14
v_gene: TRBV7-9
CDR3nt: TGTGCCAGCAGCTTAAAAGGGACAGGGGCCGACTACACCTTC
CDR3aa: CASSLKGTGADYTF

abundance: .
d_gene: .
j_gene: TRBJ2-7
len: 13
v_gene: TRBV7-8
CDR3nt: TGTGCCAGCAGCTTAGAAACCGTAACAGGGCAGTACTTC
CDR3aa: CASSLETVTGQYF

abundance: .
d_gene: .
j_gene: TRBJ1-2
len: 13
v_gene: TRBV11-2
CDR3nt: TGTGCCAGCAGCTCCCAGGGGAGCTATGGCTACACCTTC
CDR3aa: CASSSQGSYGYTF

abundance: .
d_gene: .
j_gene: TRBJ1-4
len: 16
v_gene: TRBV9
CDR3nt: TGTGCCAGCAGCCTGGGGGGGATCTCAACTAATGAAAAACTGTTTTTT
CDR3aa: CASSLGGISTNEKLFF

abundance: .
d_gene: .
j_gene: TRBJ1-2
len: 18
v_gene: TRBV11-3
CDR3nt: TGTGCCAGCAGCTTGATTACCCGGGGGCAGGGCCCCTCCGGTGGCTACACCTTC
CDR3aa: CASSLITRGQGPSGGYTF

abundance: once
d_gene: .
j_gene: TRBJ1-3
len: 14
v_gene: TRBV13
CDR3nt: TGTGCCAGCAGCTTCAGGGGTGGTGGAAACACCATATATTTT
CDR3aa: CASSFRGGGNTIYF

abundance: .
d_gene: TRBD2
j_gene: TRBJ2-1
len: 20
v_gene: TRBV9
CDR3nt: TGTGCCAGCAGCCTAAGGTCGCTAGCGGGAGGGCGGGGCTCCTACAATGAGCAGTTCTTC
CDR3aa: CASSLRSLAGGRGSYNEQFF

abundance: .
d_gene: .
j_gene: TRBJ1-5
len: 12
v_gene: TRBV15
CDR3nt: TGTGCCACCACCGAGAGTGGGGGGCCCCAGCATTTT
CDR3aa: CATTESGGPQHF

abundance: .
d_gene: .
j_gene: TRBJ1-2
len: 13
v_gene: TRBV18
CDR3nt: TGTGCCAGTCGGGGACGAGTGGACTATGGCTACACCTTC
CDR3aa: CASRGRVDYGYTF

abundance: .
d_gene: .
j_gene: TRBJ2-3
len: 14
v_gene: TRBV11-2
CDR3nt: TGTGCCAGCAGCTTACGTGATGGGGGGGATACGCAGTATTTT
CDR3aa: CASSLRDGGDTQYF

abundance: once
d_gene: TRBD2
j_gene: TRBJ2-7
len: 16
v_gene: TRBV28
CDR3nt: TGTGCCAGCAACGACCCCTGGCGGGGGAATGCCTACGAGCAGTACTTC
CDR3aa: CASNDPWRGNAYEQYF

abundance: .
d_gene: .
j_gene: TRBJ1-2
len: 16
v_gene: TRBV5-1
CDR3nt: TGCGCCAGCAGCTTGGGACAGGCTATTCCTAACTATGGCTACACCTTC
CDR3aa: CASSLGQAIPNYGYTF

abundance: few
d_gene: .
j_gene: TRBJ1-3
len: 14
v_gene: TRBV5-1
CDR3nt: TGCGCCAGCAGCCCCCCGGACAGCCGAAACACCATATATTTT
CDR3aa: CASSPPDSRNTIYF

abundance: .
d_gene: TRBD2
j_gene: TRBJ2-3
len: 17
v_gene: TRBV15
CDR3nt: TGTGCCACCAGCAGGGTAAGGACTAGCGGCAGCACAGATACGCAGTATTTT
CDR3aa: CATSRVRTSGSTDTQYF

abundance: .
d_gene: .
j_gene: TRBJ1-2
len: 14
v_gene: TRBV7-2
CDR3nt: TGTGCCAGCAGCTTCCGCAGGGAAGACTATGGCTACACCTTC
CDR3aa: CASSFRREDYGYTF